A single count supports the clone carrying this T cell receptor (beta chain). Its antigen is unidentified. The data derive from a study of brain T cells in children with intractable seizures. Whole-study results and caveats: Absence of clones before surgery may stem from lower sequencing depth. HCMV serostatus was not known, and viral specificity came from CDR3 similarity only.

Regarding time point: blood from clinic visit 5 months post-surgery; TSC patient then seizure free. Sequencing was limited to surgery cases with top T cell transcript signatures in brain tissue. Profiling relied on immunoSEQ multiplex PCR, and the TCRdb table lists in-frame clones only, not all of them. The table shows 300,000 to 400,000 clones, with over 90% occurring only once. The sequencing here drew on peripheral blood, taken 4 to 5 months after surgery. The TCR was taken from a boy less than two years old with tuberous sclerosis and intractable seizures.

CDR3 sequence: CAWSVGRSTGYYGYTF. DNA for the CDR3: TGTGCCTGGAGTGTAGGTCGTTCGACAGGGTACTATGGCTACACCTTC. This chain connects TRBV30 to TRBJ1-2, with 7 bases matching TRBD1. Germline V CDR1 and CDR2: GTSNPN, SVGIG (reference sequence). V was pared by 0 bases and J by 3 bases, with 10 bases of the junction left unmatched. This CDR3 is 16 amino acids long.